What follows is one TCR beta chain and its context. Its antigen is not identified. The data belong to a study of T cells in Graves' hyperthyroidism and ophthalmopathy. At the level of the study: At the time of initial diagnosis and before any treatment, peripheral blood was collected.

RNA transcripts provided the source from which TCR beta CDR3 regions were amplified. HTBI primers were used for first-round RT-PCR of the TCR CDR3. TCRdb fed the multiplex PCR reads into MiXCR, producing one record per CDR3 protein. There are around 600,000 distinct CDR3 sequences in the sample; approximately 15% occur only once, and about 7% lies in the top ten. Overall study findings and caveats: The model foresaw ophthalmopathy a median approximately 6.1 months prior to onset.

Per the germline V gene, CDR1 is SGHRS and CDR2 is YFSETQ. V dropped 0 bases and J dropped 3 bases, with 4 bases sitting between them. The CDR3 is made up of 13 amino acids. This clonotype was obtained from a woman aged 25 to 45 with Graves' hyperthyroidism. The specimen sequenced was blood. The chain has TRBV5-1 and TRBJ1-3; D unclear. The DNA for the CDR3 is TGCGCCAGCAGCTTGGACGTTGGAAACACCATATATTTT. This sequence encodes CASSLDVGNTIYF.